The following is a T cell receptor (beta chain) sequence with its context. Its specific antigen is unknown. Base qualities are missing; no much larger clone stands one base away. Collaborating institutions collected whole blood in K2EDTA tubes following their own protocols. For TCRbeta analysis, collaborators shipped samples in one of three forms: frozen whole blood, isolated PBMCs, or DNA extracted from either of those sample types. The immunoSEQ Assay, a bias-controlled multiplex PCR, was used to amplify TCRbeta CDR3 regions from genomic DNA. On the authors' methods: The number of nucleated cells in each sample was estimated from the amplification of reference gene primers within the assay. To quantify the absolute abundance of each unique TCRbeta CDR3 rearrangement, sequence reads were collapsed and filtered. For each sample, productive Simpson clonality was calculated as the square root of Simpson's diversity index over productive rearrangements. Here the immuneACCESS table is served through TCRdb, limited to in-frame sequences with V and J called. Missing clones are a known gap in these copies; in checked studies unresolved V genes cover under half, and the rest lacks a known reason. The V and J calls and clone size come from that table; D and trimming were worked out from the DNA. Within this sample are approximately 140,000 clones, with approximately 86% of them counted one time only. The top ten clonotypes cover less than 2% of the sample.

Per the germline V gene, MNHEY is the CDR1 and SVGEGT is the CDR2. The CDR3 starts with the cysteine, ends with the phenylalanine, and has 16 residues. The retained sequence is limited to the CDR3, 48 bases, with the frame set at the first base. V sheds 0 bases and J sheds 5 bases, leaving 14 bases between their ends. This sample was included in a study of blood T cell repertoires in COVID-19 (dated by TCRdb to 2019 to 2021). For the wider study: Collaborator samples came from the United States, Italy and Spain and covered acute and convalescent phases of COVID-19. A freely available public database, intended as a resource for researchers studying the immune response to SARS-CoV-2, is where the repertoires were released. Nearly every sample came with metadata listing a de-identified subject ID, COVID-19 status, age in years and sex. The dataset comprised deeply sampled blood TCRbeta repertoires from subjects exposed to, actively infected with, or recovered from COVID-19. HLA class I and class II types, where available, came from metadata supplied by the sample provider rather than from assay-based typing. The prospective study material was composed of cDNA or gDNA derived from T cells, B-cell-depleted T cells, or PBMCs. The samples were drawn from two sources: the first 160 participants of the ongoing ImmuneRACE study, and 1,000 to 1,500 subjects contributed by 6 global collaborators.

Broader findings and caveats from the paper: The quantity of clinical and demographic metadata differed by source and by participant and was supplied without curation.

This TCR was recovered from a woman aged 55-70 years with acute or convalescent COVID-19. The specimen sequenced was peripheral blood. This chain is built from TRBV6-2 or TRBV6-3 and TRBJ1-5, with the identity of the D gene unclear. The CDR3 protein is CASSYSKLRPYQPQHF. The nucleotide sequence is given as TGTGCCAGCAGTTACTCGAAGCTGAGGCCCTATCAGCCCCAGCATTTT.